The clone carrying this TCR beta chain was observed once. Its antigen is currently unknown. 13 Jbeta primers and 60 Vbeta primers were used for the PCR. Assay: immunoSEQ multiplex PCR; the TCRdb copy retains only in-frame clones and omits some. The repertoire includes more than 100,000 clones, about 80% of them detected once, and 1% sits in the top ten. These data are taken from a study of cytomegalovirus exposure and HLA in healthy donors. Findings and caveats of the study: Listed as cytomegalovirus-associated were 164 TCR beta chains.

CDR1 and CDR2 from the germline V gene are SGHNT and YYREEE (reference sequence). V shed 7 bases, J shed 4 bases, and the junction held 0 bases outside the gene matches. The CDR3 extends over 12 amino acids. When sampled, the donors appeared nominally healthy, though they likely had unrecorded immune exposures. Sequenced: PBMCs. This clonotype was obtained from a man aged 35 to 55 in good health and CMV-seronegative. The chain employs TRBV5-4 and TRBJ2-5, with 11 bases aligning to TRBD1. The CDR3 coding sequence is TGTGCCAGCGGACAGGGGGCAGAGACCCAGTACTTC. It yields the protein CASGQGAETQYF.